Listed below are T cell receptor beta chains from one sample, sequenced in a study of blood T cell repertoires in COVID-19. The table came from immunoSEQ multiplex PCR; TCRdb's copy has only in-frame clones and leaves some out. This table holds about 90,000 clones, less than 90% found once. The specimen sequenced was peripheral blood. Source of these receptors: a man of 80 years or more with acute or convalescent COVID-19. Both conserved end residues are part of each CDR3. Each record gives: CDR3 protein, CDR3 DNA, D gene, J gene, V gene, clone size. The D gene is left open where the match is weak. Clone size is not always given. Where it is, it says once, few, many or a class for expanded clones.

CASSYATGSEAFF,TGTGCCAGCAGTTACGCTACAGGGAGTGAAGCTTTCTTT,.,TRBJ1-1,TRBV6-6,.
CASRVSVGGNTEAFF,TGTGCCAGTAGGGTCAGTGTCGGGGGGAACACTGAAGCTTTCTTT,.,TRBJ1-1,TRBV19,.
CASSLSRGRGLGNQETQYF,TGTGCCAGCAGCTTATCCAGGGGTCGCGGACTAGGGAACCAAGAGACCCAGTACTTC,.,TRBJ2-5,TRBV7-2,.
CASSLVSEQFF,TGTGCCAGCAGCTTAGTTAGTGAGCAGTTCTTC,.,TRBJ2-1,TRBV7-2,few
CASSLQSSGSETQYF,TGTGCCAGCAGCCTCCAATCTAGCGGGAGTGAGACCCAGTACTTC,TRBD2,TRBJ2-5,TRBV28,.
CASSYTGTAYNEQFF,TGTGCCAGCAGTTATACCGGGACAGCTTACAATGAGCAGTTCTTC,TRBD1,TRBJ2-1,TRBV5-6,.
CASSFRRGPLPGGELFF,TGTGCCAGCAGCTTTCGGCGGGGCCCGCTCCCAGGGGGGGAGCTGTTTTTT,.,TRBJ2-2,TRBV11-2,once
CASSPSTGGGRYTF,TGTGCCAGCAGTCCCTCGACAGGGGGTGGCCGCTACACCTTC,TRBD1,TRBJ1-2,TRBV28,.
CASSRRAGGTYGYTF,TGTGCCAGCAGCCGCCGGGCAGGGGGGACCTATGGCTACACCTTC,TRBD1,TRBJ1-2,TRBV28,.
CASSSPGQGIVNEQYF,TGTGCCAGCAGTTCTCCGGGACAGGGGATTGTAAACGAGCAGTACTTC,TRBD1,TRBJ2-7,TRBV28,.
CASSPGTGFSEKLFF,TGCGCCAGCAGCCCCGGGACAGGGTTTAGCGAAAAACTGTTTTTT,TRBD1,TRBJ1-4,TRBV5-1,.
CASSPRSGGTYNEQFF,TGTGCCAGCAGCCCCAGAAGTGGCGGGACCTACAATGAGCAGTTCTTC,.,TRBJ2-1,TRBV9,.
CASSATGTSGRVIGELFF,TGTGCCAGTAGTGCGACCGGGACTAGCGGGAGGGTTATTGGGGAGCTGTTTTTT,TRBD2,TRBJ2-2,TRBV19,.
CASSLSGVETQYF,TGTGCCAGCAGTTTAAGCGGGGTTGAGACCCAGTACTTC,TRBD2,TRBJ2-5,TRBV12-3/TRBV12-4,.
CSVEKGQGGYEQFF,TGCAGCGTTGAAAAGGGACAGGGGGGATATGAGCAGTTCTTC,TRBD1,TRBJ2-1,TRBV29-1,.
CASSFSTSGGYNEQFF,TGTGCCAGCAGCTTTTCGACTAGCGGGGGATACAATGAGCAGTTCTTC,TRBD2,TRBJ2-1,TRBV5-8,few
CASSAGTGGNEQFF,TGTGCCAGCAGCGCCGGGACAGGGGGTAATGAGCAGTTCTTC,TRBD1,TRBJ2-1,TRBV9,.
CASSLGSQPNNEQFF,TGTGCCAGCAGTTTGGGCAGCCAACCAAACAATGAGCAGTTCTTC,.,TRBJ2-1,TRBV27,.
CASSPPTGADLRGYTF,TGTGCCAGCTCACCACCGACTGGGGCAGACCTCCGGGGCTACACCTTC,.,TRBJ1-2,TRBV18,.
CASSADLVGDTQYF,TGTGCCAGCAGCGCCGACTTAGTGGGAGATACGCAGTATTTT,.,TRBJ2-3,TRBV9,.
CASSNRVNTEAFF,TGTGCCAGCAGTAACAGGGTGAACACTGAAGCTTTCTTT,.,TRBJ1-1,TRBV2,.
CASSSRSDRGYTEAFF,TGTGCCAGCAGTTCTAGATCCGACAGGGGGTACACTGAAGCTTTCTTT,TRBD1,TRBJ1-1,TRBV6-6,.
CASSYKAGTHTGELFF,TGTGCCAGTAGTTATAAAGCGGGGACACACACCGGGGAGCTGTTTTTT,.,TRBJ2-2,TRBV19,.
CASSLFGGGDTGELFF,TGCGCCAGCAGCTTGTTCGGGGGTGGTGACACCGGGGAGCTGTTTTTT,.,TRBJ2-2,TRBV5-1,.
CASRAGGPHTQYF,TGTGCCAGTCGAGCGGGAGGGCCACATACGCAGTATTTT,TRBD2,TRBJ2-3,TRBV28,.
CASSPAEDLEQFF,TGCGCCAGCAGCCCTGCGGAGGATCTCGAGCAGTTCTTC,.,TRBJ2-1,TRBV4-3,.
CASSRDSYNEQFF,TGTGCCAGCAGCCGCGACTCTTACAATGAGCAGTTCTTC,.,TRBJ2-1,TRBV6-5,.